The T cell receptor (beta chain) described here comes from a study of T cell responses to AZD1222 COVID-19 vaccine. The study, taken as a whole, reports: Spike-specific TCR breadth and depth rose after two AZD1222 doses.

Worth noting for this clone: Its antigen is unidentified.

Assay used: immunoSEQ multiplex PCR; TCRdb lists only in-frame clones, some missing. Of 75,000 to 95,000 clones in the sample, roughly 81% are singletons; the top ten hold about an eighth. CDR1 is MNHEY and CDR2 is SVGEGT in the germline V gene. This CDR3 has 15 amino acids. V was clipped by 5 bases and J by 1 base, with 11 bases between them. The specimen comprised peripheral blood, sampled on day 0 of AZD1222 vaccination. The chain links TRBV6-2 or TRBV6-3 to TRBJ2-2; the D gene is possibly TRBD2 (6 bases). This receptor was taken from an adult in good health. The CDR3 loop reads CASSRTKVNTGELFF. The CDR3 DNA reads as TGTGCCAGCAGTCGGACTAAGGTGAACACCGGGGAGCTGTTTTTT.